What follows are 31 T cell receptor beta chains derived from one specimen sequenced in a study of T-cell memory formation after mild COVID-19. Via MiXCR, TCRdb re-called the 5' RACE reads, giving one row per CDR3 protein. The table records 140,000 or so distinct CDR3 sequences, over 15% of them present only once. Sequenced material: PBMCs or a T cell subset sorted from them (not recorded which). Source of these receptors: an adult woman who had mild COVID-19 (a few samples of this study predate the infection). Cell type and time point are not known.

The V call is TRBV12-3 or TRBV12-4, the J call TRBJ2-5, with 8 nucleotides matching TRBD1. Trimming at V came to 3 bases and at J to 0 bases, leaving 3 bases not matched to a gene. This CDR3 is 15 amino acids long. CDR3 nucleotide sequence: TGTGCCAGCAGTTTGTTCAGGGGGCACCAAGAGACCCAGTACTTC. Its protein product is CASSLFRGHQETQYF.

The CDR3 coding sequence is TGCAGTGCTCTAGGTGTCGTAACCCTCTCTTACAATGAGCAGTTCTTC. Its protein product is CSALGVVTLSYNEQFF. The V gene is TRBV20-1, the J gene TRBJ2-1; D not certain. The ends were cut back, 5 bases at V and 4 bases at J, with 21 bases in the middle. The V gene's germline CDR1 is DFQATT and CDR2 SNEGSKA (reference sequence). The CDR3 is 16 amino acids.

The V and J genes are TRBV20-1 and TRBJ1-3, with a tentative D call TRBD1 (5 bases). Germline assignment: CDR1 DFQATT and CDR2 SNEGSKA (reference sequence). V was trimmed by 0 bases and J by 16 bases, leaving 16 bases between them. The CDR3 loop spans 12 amino acids. The CDR3 DNA sequence: TGCAGTGCTAGAGATCCTCAGGGCGGTTGGTATTTT. Its protein is CSARDPQGGWYF.

This clonotype was seen repeatedly, ten times or more. The rearrangement links TRBV5-4 to TRBJ2-3, with 9 bases identical to TRBD2. The J segment lost 2 bases and the V segment lost 0 bases, leaving 1 base of the junction unmatched. Germline CDR1 and CDR2: SGHNT and YYREEE (reference sequence). This CDR3 has 15 residues. CDR3: CASSLGGGATDTQYF. Written as DNA, the CDR3 is TGTGCCAGCAGCTTGGGCGGGGGGGCCACAGATACGCAGTATTTT.

The genes are TRBV11-3 and TRBJ2-2; either TRBD1 or TRBD2 may fit D (5 bases each). Trimming left V 5 bases short and J 7 bases short, with 17 bases between. CDR1 is SGHNT, CDR2 YENEEA, per germline. This CDR3 has 15 amino acids. CDR3 sequence: CASSIGTDGVGELFF. The DNA for the CDR3 is TGTGCCAGCAGCATCGGGACGGACGGGGTCGGGGAGCTGTTTTTT.

The chain recombines TRBV20-1 with TRBJ2-3, with 8 bases that match TRBD2. Germline loops: CDR1 DFQATT, CDR2 SNEGSKA (reference sequence). The CDR3 sequence is 16 residues long. V trimming: 1 base; J trimming: 2 bases; junction bases outside the gene matches: 8. CDR3 residues: CSARVPAGVTTDTQYF. For the CDR3, the DNA is TGCAGTGCTAGAGTCCCAGCGGGGGTCACCACAGATACGCAGTATTTT.

This clonotype was found a few times. The rearrangement uses TRBV5-1 and TRBJ2-7, with 10 nucleotides matching TRBD1. In germline, CDR1 is SGHRS, CDR2 YFSETQ. The CDR3 runs to 14 residues. The ends lost 4 bases at V and 3 bases at J; junction bases unmatched: 4. The CDR3 reads CASSIGQGDYEQYF. The DNA of the CDR3 is TGCGCCAGCAGCATAGGACAGGGGGACTACGAGCAGTACTTC.

This clonotype was counted only a few times. The CDR3 sequence is CASSGGRSSQETQYF. The CDR3 DNA reads as TGTGCCAGCAGCGGGGGGCGCAGCTCACAAGAGACCCAGTACTTC. The V gene is TRBV7-9, the J gene TRBJ2-5; D may correspond to TRBD1 or TRBD2 (6 bases each). The CDR3 length is 15 residues. Germline V lookup: CDR1 SEHNR, CDR2 FQNEAQ (reference sequence). V gave up 5 bases and J gave up 2 bases, with 15 bases separating them.

The rearrangement links TRBV12-3 or TRBV12-4 to TRBJ1-3, with TRBD1 as a possible D gene (5 bases). The CDR3 runs 16 residues. V lost 6 bases and J lost 0, with 15 bases in between. CDR3 DNA: TGTGCCAGCAGCCCCACGGGACTGCTCTCTGGAAACACCATATATTTT. This sequence encodes CASSPTGLLSGNTIYF.

The chain links TRBV7-9 to TRBJ2-1; tentatively, D is TRBD2 (6 bases). This CDR3 spans 17 amino acids. The V end lost 0 bases, the J end lost 2 bases, and 14 bases lay between the germline ends. Germline CDR1 reads SEHNR; CDR2 reads FQNEAQ (reference sequence). The CDR3 sequence is CASSLAAGGTPYNEQFF. CDR3 in DNA: TGTGCCAGCAGCTTAGCAGCCGGGGGTACCCCCTACAATGAGCAGTTCTTC.

V is TRBV24-1 and J is TRBJ1-1; D remains ambiguous. Germline CDR1 and CDR2: KGHDR and SFDVKD. The CDR3 runs 14 residues. V was trimmed by 3 bases and J by 6 bases, leaving 13 bases between them. The CDR3 sequence is CATSDNGGYAEAFF. DNA for the CDR3: TGTGCCACCAGTGATAACGGCGGGTACGCTGAAGCTTTCTTT.

The sample holds a few counts of this clonotype. The gene calls are TRBV24-1 and TRBJ1-2; the D gene is possibly TRBD1 (5 bases). Trimming shortened V by 3 bases and J by 4 bases, and 11 bases separated the two germline ends. CDR3 length equals 14 residues. Germline V CDR1 and CDR2: KGHDR, SFDVKD. CDR3 in DNA: TGTGCCACCAGTGATGGGGACTGGAGCTATGGCTACACCTTC. It is translated as CATSDGDWSYGYTF.

This clonotype was seen a few times. The rearrangement links TRBV7-2 to TRBJ2-3; TRBD2 might be the D (6 bases). The CDR3 covers 16 residues. Germline assignment: CDR1 SGHTA and CDR2 FQGNSA. V lost 2 bases, J lost 0 bases, and 12 bases lay in between. In DNA form, the CDR3 reads TGTGCCAGCAGCTTAAGGTCGGGAGCTAGCACAGATACGCAGTATTTT. Protein: CASSLRSGASTDTQYF.

This clonotype was recorded a few times. The CDR3 sequence is CASSRQGGLTGANVLTF. The CDR3 nucleotides are TGTGCCAGCAGCCGACAAGGGGGGCTCACTGGGGCCAACGTCCTGACTTTC. The chain uses TRBV7-2 and TRBJ2-6; D is tentatively TRBD1 or TRBD2 (6 bases each). This CDR3 has 17 amino acids. In germline, CDR1 is SGHTA, CDR2 FQGNSA. V was cut by 5 bases and J by 2 bases, with 16 bases left in between.

This chain links TRBV6-6 with TRBJ1-1, with D tentatively TRBD1 (6 bases). V was trimmed by 2 bases and J by 10 bases, leaving 11 bases between them. The CDR3 runs to 12 residues. Germline V gene data show CDR1 as MNHNY and CDR2 as SVGAGI (reference sequence). CDR3 in amino acids: CASSYGGAGAFF. Written as DNA, the CDR3 is TGTGCCAGCAGTTACGGGGGGGCCGGAGCTTTCTTT.

The V call is TRBV24-1, the J call TRBJ1-1; TRBD1 might be the D (6 bases). The germline V and J ends were trimmed by 5 bases and 5 bases, with 11 bases remaining between them. The CDR3 covers 13 residues. Germline lookup yields CDR1 KGHDR and CDR2 SFDVKD. The CDR3 here is CATSAQGGTEAFF. CDR3 in DNA: TGTGCCACCAGTGCCCAAGGGGGTACTGAAGCTTTCTTT.

This clonotype was picked up a small number of times. This sequence joins TRBV12-3 or TRBV12-4 and TRBJ2-7, with D hard to call. V shed 6 bases and J shed 3 bases, with 15 bases lying between them. This CDR3 comprises 14 residues. CDR3 sequence reads: CASRTSDPRYEQYF. As DNA, the CDR3 is TGTGCCAGCAGGACCTCGGACCCACGCTACGAGCAGTACTTC.

The V gene is TRBV7-6, the J gene TRBJ2-2, with 11 nucleotides matching TRBD1. Per the germline V gene, CDR1 is SGHVS and CDR2 is FNYEAQ. This CDR3 is 16 amino acids long. Trimming took 5 bases from V and 7 from J; bases not matched to a gene: 9. Here the CDR3 reads CASSPGTGGSGGELFF. The CDR3 DNA is TGTGCCAGCAGCCCCGGGACAGGGGGTAGTGGCGGGGAGCTGTTTTTT.

This clonotype was seen only once. V gene TRBV7-8 combines with J gene TRBJ2-5; D not certain. The CDR3 is 13 residues long. V lost 2 bases to trimming and J lost 2 bases, with 6 bases between them. The germline V gene encodes CDR1 SGHVS and CDR2 FQNEAQ. In DNA, the CDR3 is TGTGCCAGCAGCTTAACCAGACAAGAGACCCAGTACTTC. This gives the protein CASSLTRQETQYF.

This sequence joins TRBV25-1 and TRBJ2-7; D unresolved. V lost 5 bases and J lost 3, with 17 bases in between. The CDR3 sequence is 15 residues long. Germline V gene sequence: CDR1 MGHDK, CDR2 SYGVNS. The CDR3, as DNA: TGTGCCAGCAGTCCGAGCCAAGGATCCTACTACGAGCAGTACTTC. As protein: CASSPSQGSYYEQYF.

The chain recombines TRBV2 with TRBJ2-7; 8 bases agree with TRBD1. V lost 6 bases to trimming and J lost 0 bases; unmatched junction nucleotides: 4. CDR3 length: 14 amino acids. From germline, CDR1 is SNHLY and CDR2 FYNNEI. The DNA for the CDR3 is TGTGCCAGCAGGGGCAGGGGGCACTCCTACGAGCAGTACTTC. This sequence encodes CASRGRGHSYEQYF.

There are a few counts of this clonotype. This chain links TRBV29-1 with TRBJ2-3, with a tentative D call TRBD1 (5 bases). Trimming removed 3 bases from V and 2 bases from J, with 18 bases in between. The CDR3 runs to 16 residues. CDR1 and CDR2 (germline): SQVTM, ANQGSEA. The CDR3, as DNA: TGCAGCGTTGACGGATCCAGGGTTGCGATCACAGATACGCAGTATTTT. It is translated as CSVDGSRVAITDTQYF.

J is TRBJ2-5 and V is TRBV7-3, with D perhaps assigned TRBD1 or TRBD2 (5 bases each). The V and J ends lost 5 bases and 4 bases respectively, with 14 bases between them. In germline, CDR1 is SGHTA, CDR2 FQGTGA. The CDR3 has 14 residues. CDR3 residues: CASSVAGARETQYF. The CDR3 DNA reads as TGTGCCAGCAGCGTTGCCGGGGCCCGAGAGACCCAGTACTTC.

The CDR3 DNA reads as TGTGCCAGCAGACCTTCGCGGGGGGTTGGCACAGATACGCAGTATTTT. Translation: CASRPSRGVGTDTQYF. This chain joins TRBV6-5 and TRBJ2-3, with 8 bases lining up with TRBD2. Germline assignment: CDR1 MNHEY and CDR2 SVGAGI. V trimming: 6 bases; J trimming: 1 base; junction bases outside the gene matches: 9. CDR3 length equals 16 residues.

V usage is TRBV5-1 and J usage is TRBJ2-7; a weak D match, TRBD1 (5 bases). The CDR3 spans 13 residues. With 1 base removed from V and 3 bases from J, the gap between germline ends came to 8 bases. From germline, CDR1 is SGHRS and CDR2 YFSETQ. The CDR3: CASSLLRDYEQYF. The CDR3 nucleotides are TGCGCCAGCAGCTTGCTCAGGGACTACGAGCAGTACTTC.

V gene TRBV12-3 or TRBV12-4 combines with J gene TRBJ2-5; tentative D call: TRBD1 (7 bases). The CDR3 is 14 residues long. V gave up 3 bases and J gave up 2 bases, with 10 bases separating them. CDR3 DNA: TGTGCCAGCAGTTTGGGGGGACAGCAAGAGACCCAGTACTTC. Protein product: CASSLGGQQETQYF.

The gene calls are TRBV10-3 and TRBJ2-7; maybe TRBD1 (6 bases). The germline V gene encodes CDR1 ENHRY and CDR2 SYGVKD. The V end lost 6 bases, the J end lost 0 bases, and 12 bases lay between the germline ends. CDR3 length: 14 residues. The CDR3 nucleotides are TGTGCCATCAGAGACAGGACCAGCTCCTACGAGCAGTACTTC. Its translation is CAIRDRTSSYEQYF.

The chain uses TRBV15 and TRBJ2-1; unclear D gene. The CDR3 runs to 14 residues. With 0 bases removed from V and 9 bases from J, the gap between germline ends came to 12 bases. Germline assignment: CDR1 LNHNV and CDR2 YYDKDF (reference sequence). As DNA, the CDR3 is TGTGCCACCAGCAGAGATAGATCTCCGACTGAGCAGTTCTTC. Its protein product is CATSRDRSPTEQFF.

The CDR3 reads CASSLGVLVEQYF. The CDR3 DNA sequence: TGTGCCAGCAGTTTAGGGGTACTGGTCGAGCAGTACTTC. The chain recombines TRBV12-3 or TRBV12-4 with TRBJ2-7; no definite D call. The CDR3 spans 13 residues. V lost 1 base to trimming and J lost 6 bases, with 10 bases between them.

This clonotype was found many times. V gene TRBV15 combines with J gene TRBJ2-3; 9 nucleotides agree with TRBD2. The CDR3 sequence is 16 residues long. Trimming removed 1 base from V and 1 base from J; junction bases left unmatched: 3. Germline values: CDR1 LNHNV, CDR2 YYDKDF (reference sequence). CDR3 sequence: CATSRARTSGTDTQYF. The CDR3 region has the DNA TGTGCCACCAGCAGAGCCCGGACTAGCGGCACAGATACGCAGTATTTT.

The chain employs TRBV5-5 and TRBJ2-5; 10 nucleotides agree with TRBD2. The CDR3 extends over 15 amino acids. V lost 5 bases and J lost 0; bases outside the gene matches: 4. CDR1 is SGHKS, CDR2 YYEKEE, per germline (reference sequence). In DNA, the CDR3 is TGTGCCAGCAGAATGGGACTAGCGCACCAAGAGACCCAGTACTTC. Translated: CASRMGLAHQETQYF.